These 15 T cell receptor beta chains came from one sample sequenced in a study of T cell responses to AZD1222 COVID-19 vaccine. Profiled with immunoSEQ multiplex PCR; TCRdb holds only in-frame clones, not every one. The sample yields 200,000 to 300,000 clones, approximately 95% seen once. The specimen comprised peripheral blood, sampled on day 0 of AZD1222 vaccination. The receptor source for this set is an adult in good health.

V is TRBV27 and J is TRBJ1-2; D is unclear. The CDR3 loop spans 13 amino acids. Germline V gene lookup returns CDR1 MNHEY and CDR2 SMNVEV (reference sequence). The V gene lost 3 bases and the J gene lost 2 bases, with 7 bases spanning the gap. CDR3 DNA sequence: TGTGCCAGCAGTTTCTCGGTAAACTATGGCTACACCTTC. Its translation is CASSFSVNYGYTF.

This sequence joins TRBV24-1 and TRBJ1-2, with TRBD1 as a possible D gene (6 bases). The germline V gene encodes CDR1 KGHDR and CDR2 SFDVKD. The V end lost 10 bases, the J end lost 5 bases, and 13 bases lay between the germline ends. The CDR3 is 12 amino acids. CDR3 residues: CATSAQGYGYTF. CDR3 coding DNA: TGTGCCACGAGCGCTCAGGGGTATGGCTACACCTTC.

This clone has a handful of counts. The chain has TRBV18 and TRBJ2-1, with 9 nucleotides matching TRBD2. The junction had 3 bases not matched to a gene; V was cut back by 3 bases and J by 0 bases. The CDR3 runs to 16 residues. Germline V gene sequence: CDR1 KGHSH, CDR2 LQKENI. CDR3 sequence (DNA): TGTGCCAGCTCACCGTTTAGCGGGAGCTCCTACAATGAGCAGTTCTTC. It is translated as CASSPFSGSSYNEQFF.

The chain carries TRBV5-6 and TRBJ1-1; D is unresolved. Germline V lookup: CDR1 SGHDT, CDR2 YYEEEE. The CDR3 consists of 14 residues. The ends were cut back, 4 bases at V and 3 bases at J, with 13 bases in the middle. The CDR3 sequence: CASSRSDVYTEAFF. The DNA for the CDR3 is TGTGCCAGCAGCCGATCCGACGTGTACACTGAAGCTTTCTTT.

The chain uses TRBV11-3 and TRBJ2-7; D uncertain. Trimming shortened V by 1 base and J by 2 bases, and 6 bases separated the two germline ends. CDR3 length: 13 amino acids. Germline V CDR1 and CDR2: SGHNT, YENEEA. The CDR3 region has the DNA TGTGCCAGCAGCTTAGGGCAGACCTACGAGCAGTACTTC. This sequence encodes CASSLGQTYEQYF. Filled out from reference TRBV11-3 and TRBJ2-7, the complete variable domain reads EAGVVQSPRYKIIEKKQPVAFWCNPISGHNTLYWYLQNLGQGPELLIRYENEEAVDDSQLPKDRFSAERLKGVDSTLKIQPAELGDSAVYLCASSLGQTYEQYFGPGTRLTVT.

The V and J genes are TRBV5-1 and TRBJ1-6; possibly TRBD1 for D (6 bases). The CDR3 loop spans 14 amino acids. CDR1 and CDR2 (germline): SGHRS, YFSETQ. V was pared by 2 bases and J by 12 bases, with 15 bases between. CDR3 residues: CASSFKLGGGPLHF. The DNA of the CDR3 is TGCGCCAGCAGCTTCAAGTTAGGGGGAGGACCCCTCCACTTT. The full variable domain, in which reference TRBV5-1 and TRBJ1-6 provide the parts outside the CDR3, is KAGVTQTPRYLIKTRGQQVTLSCSPISGHRSVSWYQQTPGQGLQFLFEYFSETQRNKGNFPGRFSGRQFSNSRSEMNVSTLELGDSALYLCASSFKLGGGPLHFGNGTRLTVT.

The chain carries TRBV7-2 and TRBJ2-3, with TRBD2 identical over 10 bases. V shed 5 bases and J 6 bases; nucleotides not matched to a gene: 5. The CDR3 is 14 amino acids. Germline CDR1 SGHTA, CDR2 FQGNSA. The DNA for the CDR3 is TGTGCCAGCAGCCGTAGCGGGGGGCTGGATACGCAGTATTTT. It is translated as CASSRSGGLDTQYF.

The chain joins TRBV30 to TRBJ2-4; no reliable D call. Germline V lookup: CDR1 GTSNPN, CDR2 SVGIG (reference sequence). CDR3 length: 15 residues. Between the trimmed V and J ends, which lost 4 bases and 0 bases, there was a span of 13 bases. The CDR3 loop is CAWTDLLVAKNIQYF. In DNA form, the CDR3 reads TGTGCCTGGACGGACCTGTTAGTAGCCAAAAACATTCAGTACTTC.

The V gene is TRBV7-9, the J gene TRBJ2-1, with TRBD2 identical over 11 bases. This CDR3 region has 16 residues. V was clipped by 3 bases and J by 9 bases; unmatched bases: 10. CDR1 is SEHNR and CDR2 is FQNEAQ in the germline V gene (reference sequence). The CDR3, as DNA: TGTGCCAGCAGCTTCAAAATAGCGGGAGGGCCCTTTGAGCAGTTCTTC. Translated, it gives CASSFKIAGGPFEQFF.

This clone occurred once. This chain joins TRBV30 and TRBJ2-7; 8 bases map to TRBD1. Germline lookup yields CDR1 GTSNPN and CDR2 SVGIG (reference sequence). The V segment lost 1 base and the J segment 4 bases; nucleotides outside the gene matches: 15. CDR3 length: 17 residues. CDR3 nucleotide sequence: TGTGCCTGGAGTGCCCGGGACAGGATACACGGGGTATACGAGCAGTACTTC. Its protein product is CAWSARDRIHGVYEQYF.

The rearrangement uses TRBV6-5 and TRBJ2-3; 12 nucleotides line up with TRBD1. Looked up from germline, CDR1 is MNHEY and CDR2 is SVGAGI. CDR3 length: 15 residues. J lost 8 bases, V lost 7 bases, and 10 bases had no gene match. This CDR3 is CASTTPGQGAGTQYF. For the CDR3, the DNA is TGTGCCAGCACCACACCGGGACAGGGGGCAGGTACGCAGTATTTT.

The chain links TRBV7-9 to TRBJ1-5, with D tentatively TRBD1 (5 bases). CDR3 size: 13 residues. The germline CDR1 and CDR2 sequences are SEHNR and FQNEAQ (reference sequence). Trimming stripped 5 bases from V and 4 bases from J, with 9 bases between. CDR3 loop: CASSGTENQPQHF. In DNA, the CDR3 is TGTGCCAGCAGCGGGACTGAGAATCAGCCCCAGCATTTT.

The chain couples TRBV7-2 to TRBJ2-4; D possibly matches TRBD1 or TRBD2 (5 bases each). The length of the CDR3 is 15 residues. V lost 1 base and J 5 bases, leaving 12 bases between the germline ends. Germline V gene sequence: CDR1 SGHTA, CDR2 FQGNSA. The DNA of the CDR3 is TGTGCCAGCAGCTTAGTCCCCCGGGGCCAAAACATTCAGTACTTC. Amino acid sequence: CASSLVPRGQNIQYF.

This chain links TRBV18 with TRBJ1-1; the D is unclear. Trimming took 4 bases from V and 2 from J, leaving 8 bases between them. Germline V lookup: CDR1 KGHSH, CDR2 LQKENI. The CDR3 totals 13 residues. CDR3 coding DNA: TGTGCCAGCTCACGGGAGGGCAACACTGAAGCTTTCTTT. It translates to CASSREGNTEAFF.

This clone is a singleton in its sample. J is TRBJ2-7 and V is TRBV7-9, with 9 bases fitting TRBD1. There are 13 residues in the CDR3. The ends lost 5 bases at V and 6 bases at J; junction bases unmatched: 5. The germline CDR1 and CDR2 sequences are SEHNR and FQNEAQ (reference sequence). The CDR3 DNA reads as TGTGCCAGCAGCCCGGGACAGGGAGGCGAGCAGTACTTC. This sequence encodes CASSPGQGGEQYF.